The next 15 T cell receptor beta chains were all read from a single sample in a study of blood T cell repertoires in COVID-19. Produced via immunoSEQ multiplex PCR; TCRdb's table is partial and in-frame only. The sample lists roughly 50,000 clones, roughly nine tenths occurring once. Sequenced sample: peripheral blood. Source of these receptors: a human donor in a cohort sampled during active COVID-19.

This chain uses TRBV4-1 with TRBJ1-2, with D possibly matching TRBD1 (6 bases). The CDR3 sequence is 14 residues long. Germline assignment: CDR1 MGHRA and CDR2 YSYEKL. Trimming removed 0 bases at V and 8 bases at J, with 13 bases between. The CDR3 sequence is CASSQEQGPVGYTF. The CDR3 DNA is TGCGCCAGCAGCCAAGAACAGGGACCTGTCGGCTACACCTTC.

The chain links TRBV7-2 to TRBJ2-3; 10 bases align to TRBD2. Germline V gene lookup returns CDR1 SGHTA and CDR2 FQGNSA. This CDR3 has 17 residues. J gave up 5 bases and V 1 base, and 9 bases lay outside the gene matches. The CDR3 nucleotides read TGTGCCAGCAGCTTAGTGGCCCCACTAGCGGGGATAGATACGCAGTATTTT. This sequence encodes CASSLVAPLAGIDTQYF.

Here the CDR3 reads CASSQSHRGRANYGYTF. The CDR3 DNA is TGCGCCAGCAGTCAATCGCACAGGGGGCGTGCAAACTATGGCTACACCTTC. The chain employs TRBV23-1 and TRBJ1-2; 9 bases line up with TRBD1. TRBV23-1 carries the ORF label, with uncertain function. Losses at the gene ends were 0 bases for V and 2 bases for J; bases not matched to a gene: 7. This CDR3 spans 17 amino acids.

This chain uses TRBV6-5 with TRBJ1-6; 8 bases match TRBD1. The CDR3 is made up of 16 amino acids. V lost 0 bases and J lost 10; bases outside the gene matches: 8. Germline-derived CDR1 and CDR2 are MNHEY and SVGAGI. CDR3 nucleotide sequence: TGTGCCAGCAGTTACTCGGGACAGGTCGGTAGATCACCCCTCCACTTT. Its protein is CASSYSGQVGRSPLHF.

DNA of the CDR3: TGTGCCAGCAGCCAACTACAGGGGGCGGACACTGAAGCTTTCTTT. This translates into CASSQLQGADTEAFF. V is TRBV4-2 and J is TRBJ1-1, with 9 bases lining up with TRBD1. The CDR3 extends over 15 amino acids. J gave up 3 bases and V 2 bases, and 4 bases lay outside the gene matches. CDR1 is LGHNA, CDR2 YNFKEQ, per germline.

This rearrangement joins TRBV10-2 to TRBJ2-2; perhaps TRBD2 as D (6 bases). Germline V gives CDR1 WSHSY, CDR2 SAAADI. The CDR3 length is 14 residues. V gave up 6 bases and J gave up 2 bases, with 10 bases separating them. CDR3 sequence: CASRASENTGELFF. CDR3 in DNA: TGCGCCAGCAGGGCTAGCGAAAACACCGGGGAGCTGTTTTTT.

The chain links TRBV21-1 to TRBJ1-5; TRBD1 reflects the table's D call only, with no check against the DNA. TRBV21-1 is a pseudogene locus. CDR3 length: 18 amino acids. CDR3 sequence: CASSKRQAGPYSNQPQHF. CDR3 nucleotides: TGTGCCAGCAGCAAACGCCAGGCAGGTCCTTATAGCAATCAGCCCCAGCATTTT.

The genes are TRBV6-5 and TRBJ2-4, with a weak D call TRBD1 (7 bases). Germline V gene data show CDR1 as MNHEY and CDR2 as SVGAGI. V was pared by 2 bases and J by 5 bases, with 13 bases between. This CDR3 is 15 amino acids long. The CDR3, as DNA: TGTGCCAGCAGTTACGGCAGGGGGGTTCAAAACATTCAGTACTTC. Translating gives CASSYGRGVQNIQYF.

The rearrangement links TRBV5-8 to TRBJ1-4; 7 bases map to TRBD1. This CDR3 is 16 amino acids long. In germline, CDR1 is SGHTS, CDR2 YDEGEE. The J segment lost 4 bases and the V segment lost 6 bases, leaving 12 bases of the junction unmatched. CDR3 in DNA: TGTGCCAGCATCTCAGACAGGGAGAGGGGTAATGAAAAACTGTTTTTT. It yields the protein CASISDRERGNEKLFF.

The chain is built from TRBV27 and TRBJ2-3; the match to TRBD2 covers 11 bases. Germline CDR1 MNHEY, CDR2 SMNVEV (reference sequence). Trimming removed 8 bases from V and 3 bases from J; junction bases left unmatched: 13. The CDR3 is 17 residues long. The CDR3, as DNA: TGTGCCAGCCACCCGATGCCTAGCGGGGGGTGGACAGATACGCAGTATTTT. Its protein is CASHPMPSGGWTDTQYF.

V usage is TRBV5-6 and J usage is TRBJ2-7; the match to TRBD2 covers 7 bases. The CDR3 loop spans 17 amino acids. Germline V gives CDR1 SGHDT, CDR2 YYEEEE. V trimming: 0 bases; J trimming: 0 bases; junction bases outside the gene matches: 9. Written as DNA, the CDR3 is TGTGCCAGCAGCTTGGAGGAGCTAGCGGAGTCCTCCTACGAGCAGTACTTC. It specifies CASSLEELAESSYEQYF.

This chain connects TRBV7-2 to TRBJ2-5; 8 bases are shared with TRBD2. The germline V gene has CDR1 SGHTA and CDR2 FQGNSA. V lost 7 bases, J lost 5 bases, and 9 bases stayed unmatched. The CDR3 totals 14 residues. The CDR3, as DNA: TGTGCCAGCAAGTCTGGCGGGGGGAGGGAGACCCAGTACTTC. Protein: CASKSGGGRETQYF.

The rearrangement joins TRBV29-1 to TRBJ2-2, with D possibly TRBD1 on 6 matching bases. CDR1 is SQVTM and CDR2 is ANQGSEA in the germline V gene. This CDR3 region has 14 residues. V was trimmed by 4 bases and J by 1 base, leaving 10 bases between them. The CDR3 region has the DNA TGCAGCGTTGCCCTGGACAGGAACACCGGGGAGCTGTTTTTT. This translates into CSVALDRNTGELFF.

The chain joins TRBV4-3 to TRBJ2-7, with D tentatively TRBD2 (7 bases). V was shortened by 0 bases and J by 7 bases, with 13 bases between the two germline ends. The CDR3 extends over 14 amino acids. The V gene's germline CDR1 is LGHNA and CDR2 YSLEER. The CDR3 here is CASSQDGGRGEQYF. The CDR3 nucleotides are TGCGCCAGCAGCCAAGACGGAGGGAGGGGGGAGCAGTACTTC.

This clone was seen just once. For the CDR3, the DNA is TGTGCCAGCAGGTCGACTAGCGGGGCGAAGAATGAGCAGTTCTTC. Translation gives CASRSTSGAKNEQFF. This chain connects TRBV2 to TRBJ2-1; the match to TRBD2 covers 11 bases. Trimming took 6 bases from V and 7 from J; bases not matched to a gene: 8. Germline V CDR1 and CDR2: SNHLY, FYNNEI. CDR3 length: 15 residues.